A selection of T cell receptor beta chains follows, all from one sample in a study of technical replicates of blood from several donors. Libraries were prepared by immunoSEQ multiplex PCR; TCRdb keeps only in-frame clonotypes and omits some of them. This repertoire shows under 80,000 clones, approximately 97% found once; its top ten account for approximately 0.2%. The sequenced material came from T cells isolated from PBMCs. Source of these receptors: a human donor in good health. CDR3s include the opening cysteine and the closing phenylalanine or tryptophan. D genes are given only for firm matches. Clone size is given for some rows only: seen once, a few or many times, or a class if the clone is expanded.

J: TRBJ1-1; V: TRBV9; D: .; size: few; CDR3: CASSVQVSDTEAFF; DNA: TGTGCCAGCAGCGTACAGGTGTCAGACACTGAAGCTTTCTTT
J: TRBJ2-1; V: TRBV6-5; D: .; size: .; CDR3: CASSPVLGDGGEQFF; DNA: TGTGCCAGCAGTCCAGTTTTGGGGGACGGGGGTGAGCAGTTCTTC
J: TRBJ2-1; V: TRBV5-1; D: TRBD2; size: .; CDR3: CATGTGVAGVTYNEQFF; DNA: TGCGCCACCGGGACGGGAGTAGCGGGAGTCACCTACAATGAGCAGTTCTTC
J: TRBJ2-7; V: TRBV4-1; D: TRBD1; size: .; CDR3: CASSQVQGDTYEQYF; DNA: TGCGCCAGCAGCCAAGTACAGGGGGATACCTACGAGCAGTACTTC
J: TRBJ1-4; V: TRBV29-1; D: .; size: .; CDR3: CSVQGLDEKLFF; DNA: TGCAGCGTACAGGGTCTCGATGAAAAACTGTTTTTT
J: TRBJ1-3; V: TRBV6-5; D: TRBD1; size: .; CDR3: CASSPGTGGNTIYF; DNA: TGTGCCAGCAGCCCCGGGACAGGCGGAAACACCATATATTTT
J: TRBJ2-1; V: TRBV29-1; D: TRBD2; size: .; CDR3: CSVPGLAGGLYNEQFF; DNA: TGCAGCGTGCCGGGACTAGCGGGAGGGCTCTACAATGAGCAGTTCTTC
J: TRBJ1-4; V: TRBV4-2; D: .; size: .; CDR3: CASSQVFRSPNEKLFF; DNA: TGTGCCAGCAGCCAAGTTTTCCGGTCACCTAATGAAAAACTGTTTTTT
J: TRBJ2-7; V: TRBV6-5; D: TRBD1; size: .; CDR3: CASRRQGSAYEQYF; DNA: TGTGCCAGCAGGAGACAGGGGAGTGCCTACGAGCAGTACTTC
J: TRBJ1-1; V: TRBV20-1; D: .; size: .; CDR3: CSARRNTEAFF; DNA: TGCAGTGCTCGTCGGAACACTGAAGCTTTCTTT
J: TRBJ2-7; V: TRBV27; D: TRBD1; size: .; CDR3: CASTGTGGLEQYF; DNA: TGTGCCAGCACCGGGACAGGGGGGCTCGAGCAGTACTTC